This is a list of T cell receptor beta chains from one sample in a study of blood T cell repertoires in COVID-19. Only in-frame clones appear in the TCRdb table, and some are missing; sequencing was by immunoSEQ multiplex PCR. Seen here are 270,000 or so clones, 90% observed once, and the top ten hold approximately 2.3%. The specimen sequenced was peripheral blood. The receptors originated from a woman aged 55-70 years with COVID-19, enrolled during active disease. The CDR3 runs from the conserved cysteine through the conserved F or W. The D gene is left open where the match is weak. Clone size is stated in some rows and not others, as once, few, many or a class when expanded.

V	J	size	D	DNA	CDR3
TRBV12-3/TRBV12-4	TRBJ1-4	NA	NA	TGTGCCAGCAGCCAAGGGGGGGGTGGAAAACTGTTTTTT	CASSQGGGGKLFF
TRBV28	TRBJ1-5	NA	TRBD1	TGTGCCAGCAGTTTATTCAGGGGGTTCAATCAGCCCCAGCATTTT	CASSLFRGFNQPQHF
TRBV20-1	TRBJ2-1	NA	NA	TGCAGTGCCCAGAGAGGCAATGAGCAGTTCTTC	CSAQRGNEQFF
TRBV9	TRBJ2-2	NA	TRBD1	TGTGCCAGCAGCCCCGGACAGGGGAGCACCGGGGAGCTGTTTTTT	CASSPGQGSTGELFF
TRBV5-4	TRBJ2-2	NA	TRBD2	TGTGCCAGCAGCCCGGGACTAGCGGGAGCTAGAGCGAACACCGGGGAGCTGTTTTTT	CASSPGLAGARANTGELFF
TRBV28	TRBJ1-1	once	NA	TGTGCCAGCAGGGGCTGGGGGGGGTCTGAAGCTTTCTTT	CASRGWGGSEAFF
TRBV6-1	TRBJ1-3	NA	NA	TGTGCCAGCAGTGAGGACAGCTCTGGAAACACCATATATTTT	CASSEDSSGNTIYF
TRBV2	TRBJ1-2	NA	NA	TGTGCCAGCAGTGAATTCCCAGGGGAGACCTATGGCTACACCTTC	CASSEFPGETYGYTF
TRBV18	TRBJ1-3	NA	TRBD1	TGTGCCAGCTCATCCACCGGGACAGGGAACACCATATATTTT	CASSSTGTGNTIYF
TRBV6-6	TRBJ1-4	NA	NA	TGTGCCAGCAGTCCAGCGAGAGGAGCAACTAATGAAAAACTGTTTTTT	CASSPARGATNEKLFF
TRBV25-1	TRBJ2-1	NA	TRBD2	TGTGCCAGCAGTGACCGACTAGCGGGGAATGAGCAGTTCTTC	CASSDRLAGNEQFF
TRBV18	TRBJ1-5	NA	TRBD1	TGTGCCAGCTCACCTGACAGGGCCGGGAGCAATCAGCCCCAGCATTTT	CASSPDRAGSNQPQHF
TRBV6-5	TRBJ2-1	NA	TRBD1	TGTGCCACCCGCCGTGAGACAGGGGTCAATGAGCAGTTCTTC	CATRRETGVNEQFF
TRBV7-2	TRBJ2-2	NA	NA	TGTGCCAGCAGCTTAATGAGGAATCCTGACCCTAATCGGGAGCTGTTTTTT	CASSLMRNPDPNRELFF
TRBV19	TRBJ2-5	once	NA	TGTGCCCAGATAAAGGGGTATCCGCTACAAGAGACCCAGTACTTC	CAQIKGYPLQETQYF
TRBV4-3	TRBJ1-6	NA	TRBD1	TGCGCCAGCAGCCAACTTCAGGGGGCGGCTTCACCCCTCCACTTT	CASSQLQGAASPLHF
TRBV11-2	TRBJ1-2	NA	NA	TGTGCCAGCAGCCCGATTGGGGGGAACTATGGCTACACCTTC	CASSPIGGNYGYTF
TRBV6-5	TRBJ2-7	once	TRBD1	TGTGCCAGCAGTTATCGGGGACAGGCTTCCTACGAGCAGTACTTC	CASSYRGQASYEQYF
TRBV18	TRBJ1-2	NA	NA	TGTGCCAGCTCACCACAGGGGGAGACCTACTATGGCTACACCTTC	CASSPQGETYYGYTF
TRBV4-1	TRBJ2-3	NA	TRBD2	TGCGCCAGCAGCTCCACCGGGACTAGCGGGGGCTCGGATACGCAGTATTTT	CASSSTGTSGGSDTQYF
TRBV7-2	TRBJ2-7	NA	NA	TGTGCCAGCAGCGTCGACAGGTACTCCTACGAGCAGTACTTC	CASSVDRYSYEQYF
TRBV4-2	TRBJ1-3	NA	NA	TGTGCCAGCAGCCAAGAATACAGCTCTGGAAACACCATATATTTT	CASSQEYSSGNTIYF
TRBV13	TRBJ1-2	NA	NA	TGTGCCAGCAGCTCCGCGGGACGCCTAACGCCGGGTGGCTACACCTTC	CASSSAGRLTPGGYTF
TRBV12-3/TRBV12-4	TRBJ1-4	NA	NA	TGTGCCAGCAGCTCCCCCGCGAACGAAAAACTGTTTTTT	CASSSPANEKLFF
TRBV6-5	TRBJ2-2	NA	TRBD2	TGTGCCACTGAAGATCGGGGGGACACCGGGGAGCTGTTTTTT	CATEDRGDTGELFF
TRBV6-2/TRBV6-3	TRBJ1-2	NA	NA	TGTGCCAGCAGTTACTCGAGACTTGAGCGCTACACCTTC	CASSYSRLERYTF
TRBV6-1	TRBJ2-5	NA	NA	TGTGCCAGCAGTGAACGGCAGGGGAATTCGGAGACCCAGTACTTC	CASSERQGNSETQYF
TRBV4-3	TRBJ2-3	NA	TRBD2	TGCGCCAGCAGCCCCCAGCGTACTAGCGGGGGCATGGATACGCAGTATTTT	CASSPQRTSGGMDTQYF
TRBV7-9	TRBJ2-1	NA	NA	TGTGCCACCCTCCGGTGGGCAGGGGAGACCTACAATGAGCAGTTCTTC	CATLRWAGETYNEQFF
TRBV7-9	TRBJ2-5	NA	NA	TGTGCCAGCAGCACCCGAGAGGGGGGAGGGGAGACCCAGTACTTC	CASSTREGGGETQYF
TRBV19	TRBJ1-5	NA	TRBD1	TGTGCCAGTAGAATAAACAGGGGGGATAGCAATCAGCCCCAGCATTTT	CASRINRGDSNQPQHF
TRBV18	TRBJ1-2	NA	NA	TGTGCCAGCTCGGAAGCAGGGGACCCTGCTAACTATGGCTACACCTTC	CASSEAGDPANYGYTF
TRBV7-2	TRBJ1-4	NA	NA	TGTGCCAGCAGCGCCTATACAGGGTGGGGGCGTGAAAAACTGTTTTTT	CASSAYTGWGREKLFF
TRBV15	TRBJ1-6	NA	NA	TGTGCCACCAGCAGAGACAGGGCGACTTCACCCCTCCACTTT	CATSRDRATSPLHF
TRBV4-2	TRBJ1-1	once	NA	TGTGCCAGCAGCCAAGTCACCCAGGGCACTGAAGCTTTCTTT	CASSQVTQGTEAFF
TRBV4-2	TRBJ2-6	NA	NA	TGTGCCAGCAGCCAGGAGGGTAATAGAGCTGGGGCCAACGTCCTGACTTTC	CASSQEGNRAGANVLTF
TRBV4-2	TRBJ2-1	NA	TRBD1	TGTGCCAGCAGCCAAGTCCCACAGGGGGCGCGTTACGATGAGCAGTTCTTC	CASSQVPQGARYDEQFF
TRBV7-9	TRBJ1-1	NA	NA	TGTGCCAGCAGCTTGAACACCGGCAGGGGAGCTGAAGCTTTCTTT	CASSLNTGRGAEAFF
TRBV6-6	TRBJ1-3	NA	NA	TGTGCCAGCAGTCTCTCGCCGGGTTACTCTGGAAACACCATATATTTT	CASSLSPGYSGNTIYF
TRBV18	TRBJ2-7	once	TRBD1	TGTGCCAGCTCGCCCGGGACAGTCGAGGACTACGAGCAGTACTTC	CASSPGTVEDYEQYF
TRBV27	TRBJ1-4	once	NA	TGTGCCAGCAGAACACAGGGCTGGGGTAATGAAAAACTGTTTTTT	CASRTQGWGNEKLFF
TRBV5-1	TRBJ2-7	NA	NA	TGCGCCAGCAGCTCGGAACGGACAGTACCTTCCTACGAGCAGTACTTC	CASSSERTVPSYEQYF
TRBV10-3	TRBJ2-1	NA	NA	TGTGCCACCAACCCGCAGGGCCACAATGAGCAGTTCTTC	CATNPQGHNEQFF
TRBV19	TRBJ1-5	NA	NA	TGTGCCAGTAGTTCCTCACAGATCAATCAGCCCCAGCATTTT	CASSSSQINQPQHF
TRBV7-2	TRBJ2-7	once	NA	TGTGCCAGCAGCTTAGAGTCAGGGTCGCCCTACGAGCAGTACTTC	CASSLESGSPYEQYF
TRBV3-1/TRBV3-2	TRBJ2-2	few	NA	TGTGCCAGCAGCCAGACTAGGAACACCGGGGAGCTGTTTTTT	CASSQTRNTGELFF
TRBV10-3	TRBJ1-3	NA	NA	TGTGCCATCAGTGAGTCCGTCTCTGGAAACACCATATATTTT	CAISESVSGNTIYF
TRBV7-8	TRBJ1-2	NA	NA	TGTGCCAGCAGCTTAGCGCACAGGGATTATGGCTACACCTTC	CASSLAHRDYGYTF
TRBV5-1	TRBJ1-1	NA	NA	TGCGCCAGCAGCTTGTGGCCGGGGAACACTGAAGCTTTCTTT	CASSLWPGNTEAFF
TRBV19	TRBJ1-6	NA	TRBD1	TGTGCCAGTAGTAGGCGACAGGGGGTTAATTCACCCCTCCACTTT	CASSRRQGVNSPLHF
TRBV5-1	TRBJ2-3	NA	TRBD2	TGCGCCAGCAGCTTGGTGCGGGGGGGTACAGATACGCAGTATTTT	CASSLVRGGTDTQYF
TRBV5-4	TRBJ1-4	NA	NA	TGTGCCAGCAGCCGGACAGTTTCAACTAATGAAAAACTGTTTTTT	CASSRTVSTNEKLFF
TRBV6-5	TRBJ1-2	NA	TRBD1	TGTGCCAGCCGTCAGGCAGGGGGATCGGGAGGCTACACCTTC	CASRQAGGSGGYTF
TRBV5-1	TRBJ1-4	NA	NA	TGCGCCAGCAGCGCGGGCTCTAATGAAAAACTGTTTTTT	CASSAGSNEKLFF